The present entry profiles one T cell receptor (beta chain) with its context. Antigen: not known. General observations from the study: Tumor Tregs overlapped most with tumor, then blood, naive CD4+ cells.

The sorted Tregs were CD4+CD25+CD127-/low cells. One entry per CDR3 protein results from TCRdb running MiXCR on the 5' RACE reads. In the table there are 50,000 to 60,000 distinct CDR3 sequences, 20% of which are singletons. Germline CDR1 MNHEY, CDR2 SVGEGT. The CDR3 contains 15 residues. Trimming cost V 2 bases and J 4 bases; bases outside gene matches: 5. The TCR comes from a female donor with breast cancer. Sequenced sample: tumor-infiltrating Tregs sorted from the breast tumor. The V and J genes are TRBV6-2 or TRBV6-3 and TRBJ1-2, with 9 nucleotides matching TRBD1. As DNA, the CDR3 is TGTGCCAGCAGTTACCAACAGGGGGCAAGCTATGGCTACACCTTC. Its translation: CASSYQQGASYGYTF.